The clone carrying this T cell receptor beta chain was observed a handful of times. Its antigen is unidentified. A much larger clone lies one base from this, so it may be a read error. This entry is derived from a study of metastatic and nonmetastatic thyroid tumors. Until they underwent thyroid surgery, no patient had received any treatment. Study-wide results and caveats: For both blood and tumor, malignant thyroid tumors reportedly showed significantly higher TCR beta diversity than benign nodules did.

Germline trimming cut 4 bases from V and 9 bases from J; bases unmatched to any gene: 6. The CDR3 has 13 residues. Germline V gives CDR1 MNHNS, CDR2 SASEGT. TCRdb used MiXCR to call clones anew from the PCR reads. The data show roughly 48,000 clones, approximately 20% seen once. The sample comprised blood. The source of this sequence is a male donor with papillary thyroid cancer or a benign thyroid nodule (not recorded which). Some clones in this sample may be carry-over from other donors' samples. V usage is TRBV6-1 and J usage is TRBJ2-1, with TRBD2 matching over 7 bases. The CDR3 DNA follows: TGTGCCAGCAGTGTCGGGCGGGGGTGTGAGCAGTTCTTC. Translating gives CASSVGRGCEQFF.